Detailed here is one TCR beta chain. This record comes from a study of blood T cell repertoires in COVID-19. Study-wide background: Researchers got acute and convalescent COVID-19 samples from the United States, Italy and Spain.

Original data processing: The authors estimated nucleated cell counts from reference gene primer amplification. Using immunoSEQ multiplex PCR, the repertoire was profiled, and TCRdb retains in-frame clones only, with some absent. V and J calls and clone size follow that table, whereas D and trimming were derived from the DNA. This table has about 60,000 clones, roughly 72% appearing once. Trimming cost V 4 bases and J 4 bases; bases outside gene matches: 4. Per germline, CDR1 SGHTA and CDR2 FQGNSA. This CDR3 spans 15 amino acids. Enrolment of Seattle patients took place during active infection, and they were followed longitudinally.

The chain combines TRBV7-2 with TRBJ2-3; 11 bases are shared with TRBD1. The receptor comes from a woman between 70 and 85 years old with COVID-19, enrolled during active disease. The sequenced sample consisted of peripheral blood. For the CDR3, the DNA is TGTGCCAGCAGCTACGGACAGGGGGCAGCAGATACGCAGTATTTT. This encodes CASSYGQGAADTQYF.